This T cell receptor (beta chain) stems from a study of tumor and adjacent non-tumor tissue in lung cancer. Study observations and caveats: Tumor repertoires had a smaller top 100 clone share than normal lung.

The length of the CDR3 is 15 residues. Looked up from germline, CDR1 is DFQATT and CDR2 is SNEGSKA (reference sequence). Losses at the gene ends were 3 bases for V and 6 bases for J; bases not matched to a gene: 8. This sample's RNA came from whole unsorted tissue. In its sample, this clonotype was seen many times. Its target is not known. The library came from three nested PCR rounds adapted from ARM-PCR protocols. TCRdb used MiXCR to reprocess the multiplex PCR reads, holding one entry per CDR3 protein. The sample lists approximately 120,000 distinct CDR3 sequences; approximately 66% were seen once. This TCR came from a man aged 25 to 40 with non-small cell lung cancer. The V call is TRBV20-1, the J call TRBJ2-3; 11 nucleotides line up with TRBD2. Sequences were obtained from lung tumor tissue. CDR3 in DNA: TGCAGTGCTAGCACTCTAGCGGGAGGTCCGGATACGCAGTATTTT. Its protein is CSASTLAGGPDTQYF.